This T cell receptor (beta chain) was profiled in a study of cytomegalovirus exposure and HLA in healthy donors. Study-level results: V- and J-gene trimming in TCR beta was tied to a missense DCLRE1C variant by an analysis performed later.

This clone was found once. Antigen: not known. PCR involved 60 Vbeta and 13 Jbeta primers. Method: immunoSEQ multiplex PCR; TCRdb's copy keeps in-frame clones and lacks some. In the table there are around 190,000 clones, around 80% of which are singletons. Trimming at V came to 5 bases and at J to 4 bases, leaving 3 bases not matched to a gene. This CDR3 is 13 amino acids long. The germline V gene encodes CDR1 SGHTA and CDR2 FQGNSA. Donors likely had unrecorded immune exposures despite being nominally healthy when sampled. The source of this sequence is a woman aged 40-49 years in good health and CMV-seronegative. The V call is TRBV7-2, the J call TRBJ2-5, with 8 bases aligning to TRBD2. Material for sequencing was PBMCs. CDR3 residues: CASSGLAGETQYF. The CDR3 DNA reads TGTGCCAGCAGCGGGCTAGCGGGAGAGACCCAGTACTTC.